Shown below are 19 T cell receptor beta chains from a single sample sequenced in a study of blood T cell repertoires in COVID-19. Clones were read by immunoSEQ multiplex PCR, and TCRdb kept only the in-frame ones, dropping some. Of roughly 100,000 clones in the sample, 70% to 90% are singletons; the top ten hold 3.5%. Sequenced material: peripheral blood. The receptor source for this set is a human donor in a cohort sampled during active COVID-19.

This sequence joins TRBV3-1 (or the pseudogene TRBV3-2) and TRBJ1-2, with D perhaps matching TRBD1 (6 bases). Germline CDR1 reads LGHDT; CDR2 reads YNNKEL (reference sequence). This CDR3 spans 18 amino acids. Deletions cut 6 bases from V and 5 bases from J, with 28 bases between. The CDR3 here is CASRGMSQPGQLLYGYTF. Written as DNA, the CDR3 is TGTGCCAGCAGGGGCATGAGTCAACCGGGACAACTGTTGTATGGCTACACCTTC.

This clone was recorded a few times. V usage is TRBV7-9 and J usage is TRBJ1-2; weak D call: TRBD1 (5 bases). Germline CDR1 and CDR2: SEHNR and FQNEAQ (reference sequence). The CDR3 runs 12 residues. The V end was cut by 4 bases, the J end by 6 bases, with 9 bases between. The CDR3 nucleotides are TGTGCCAGCAGCTGGGGGGAGAATGGCTACACCTTC. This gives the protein CASSWGENGYTF.

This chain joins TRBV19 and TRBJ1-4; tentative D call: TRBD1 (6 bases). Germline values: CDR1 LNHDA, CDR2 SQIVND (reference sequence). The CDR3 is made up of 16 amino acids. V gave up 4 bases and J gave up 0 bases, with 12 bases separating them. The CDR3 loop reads CASSTPRQATNEKLFF. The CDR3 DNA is TGTGCCAGTAGTACCCCAAGACAGGCAACTAATGAAAAACTGTTTTTT.

In nucleotides, the CDR3 is TGTGCCAGCAGCTTAGTAGGCGCAGGCTACGAGCAGTACTTC. Its translation: CASSLVGAGYEQYF. This sequence joins TRBV7-9 and TRBJ2-7; D not resolved. Trimming pared 1 base from V and 3 bases from J, leaving 10 bases between. This CDR3 region has 14 residues. Germline V gene sequence: CDR1 SEHNR, CDR2 FQNEAQ (reference sequence).

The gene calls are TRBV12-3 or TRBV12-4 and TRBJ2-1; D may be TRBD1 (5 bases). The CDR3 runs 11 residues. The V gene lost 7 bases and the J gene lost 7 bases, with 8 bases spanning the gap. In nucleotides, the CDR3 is TGTGCCAGCAATAGGGGTAATGAGCAGTTCTTC. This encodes CASNRGNEQFF.

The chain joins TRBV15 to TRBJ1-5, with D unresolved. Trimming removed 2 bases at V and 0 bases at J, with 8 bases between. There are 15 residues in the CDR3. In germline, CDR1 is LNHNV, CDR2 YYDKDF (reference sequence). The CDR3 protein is CATSRQGDSNQPQHF. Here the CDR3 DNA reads TGTGCCACCAGCAGACAAGGAGATAGCAATCAGCCCCAGCATTTT.

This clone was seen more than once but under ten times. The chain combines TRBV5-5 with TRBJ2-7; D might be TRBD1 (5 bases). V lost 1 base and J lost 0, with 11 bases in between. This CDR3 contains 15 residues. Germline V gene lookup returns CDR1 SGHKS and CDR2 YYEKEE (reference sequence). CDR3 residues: CASSLYGASSYEQYF. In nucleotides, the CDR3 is TGTGCCAGCAGCTTGTATGGGGCCAGCTCCTACGAGCAGTACTTC.

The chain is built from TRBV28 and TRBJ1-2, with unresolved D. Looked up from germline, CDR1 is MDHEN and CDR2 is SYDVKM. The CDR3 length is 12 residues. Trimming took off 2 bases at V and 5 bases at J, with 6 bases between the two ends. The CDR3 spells CASSLVEYGYTF. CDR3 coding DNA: TGTGCCAGCAGTTTAGTGGAGTATGGCTACACCTTC.

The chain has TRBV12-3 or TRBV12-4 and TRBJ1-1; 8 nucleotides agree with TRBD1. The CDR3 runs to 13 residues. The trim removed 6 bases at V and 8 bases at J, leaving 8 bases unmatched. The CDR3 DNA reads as TGTGCCAGCAGCCTACGTACAGGGGGGGAAGCTTTCTTT. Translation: CASSLRTGGEAFF.

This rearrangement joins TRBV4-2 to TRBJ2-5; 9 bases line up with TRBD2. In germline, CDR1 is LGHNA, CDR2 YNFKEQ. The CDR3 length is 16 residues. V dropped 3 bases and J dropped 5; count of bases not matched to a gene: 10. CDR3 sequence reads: CASSQDGLASGETQYF. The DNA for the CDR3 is TGTGCCAGCAGCCAGGATGGACTAGCGAGTGGGGAGACCCAGTACTTC.

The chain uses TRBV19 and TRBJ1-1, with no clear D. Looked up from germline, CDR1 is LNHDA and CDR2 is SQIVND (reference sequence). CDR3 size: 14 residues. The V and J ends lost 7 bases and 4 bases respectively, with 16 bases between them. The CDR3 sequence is CASTLVVGVTEAFF. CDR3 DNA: TGTGCCAGTACCTTAGTAGTGGGCGTCACTGAAGCTTTCTTT.

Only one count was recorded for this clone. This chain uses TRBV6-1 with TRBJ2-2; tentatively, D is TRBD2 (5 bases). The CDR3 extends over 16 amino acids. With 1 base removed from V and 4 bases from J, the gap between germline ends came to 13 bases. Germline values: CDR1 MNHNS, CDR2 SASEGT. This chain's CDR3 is CASSEEWGVSTGELFF. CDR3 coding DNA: TGTGCCAGCAGTGAAGAATGGGGAGTGAGCACCGGGGAGCTGTTTTTT.

CDR3 amino acids: CASSYSIANLGLQYF. DNA for the CDR3: TGTGCCAGCAGTTACTCTATTGCCAATCTGGGACTGCAGTACTTC. V is TRBV6-5 and J is TRBJ2-7; D is possibly TRBD2 (6 bases). This CDR3 has 15 amino acids. CDR1 is MNHEY and CDR2 is SVGAGI in the germline V gene. With 0 bases removed from V and 9 bases from J, the gap between germline ends came to 18 bases.

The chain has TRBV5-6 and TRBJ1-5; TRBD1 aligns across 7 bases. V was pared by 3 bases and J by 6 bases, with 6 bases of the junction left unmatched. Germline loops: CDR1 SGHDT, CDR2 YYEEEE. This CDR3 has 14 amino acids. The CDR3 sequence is CASSSQGTGQPQHF. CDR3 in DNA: TGTGCCAGCAGCTCACAGGGGACGGGTCAGCCCCAGCATTTT.

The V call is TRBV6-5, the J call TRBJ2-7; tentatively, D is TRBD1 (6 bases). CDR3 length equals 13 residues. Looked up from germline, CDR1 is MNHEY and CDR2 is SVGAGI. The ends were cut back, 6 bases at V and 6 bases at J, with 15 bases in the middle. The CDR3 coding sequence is TGTGCCAGCAGCTCTAACAGGGCAACCGAGCAGTACTTC. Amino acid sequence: CASSSNRATEQYF.

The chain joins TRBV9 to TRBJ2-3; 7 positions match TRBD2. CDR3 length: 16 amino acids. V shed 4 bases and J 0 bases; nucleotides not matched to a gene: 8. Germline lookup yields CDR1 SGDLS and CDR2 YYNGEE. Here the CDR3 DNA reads TGTGCCAGCAGCCCAGCCGGGGGGTCTAGCACAGATACGCAGTATTTT. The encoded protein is CASSPAGGSSTDTQYF.

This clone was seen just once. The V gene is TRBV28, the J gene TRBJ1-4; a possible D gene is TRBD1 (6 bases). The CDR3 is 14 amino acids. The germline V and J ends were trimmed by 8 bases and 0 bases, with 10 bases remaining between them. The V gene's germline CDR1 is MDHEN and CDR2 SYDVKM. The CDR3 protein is CASLRDTTNEKLFF. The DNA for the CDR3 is TGTGCCAGCCTGAGGGACACAACTAATGAAAAACTGTTTTTT.

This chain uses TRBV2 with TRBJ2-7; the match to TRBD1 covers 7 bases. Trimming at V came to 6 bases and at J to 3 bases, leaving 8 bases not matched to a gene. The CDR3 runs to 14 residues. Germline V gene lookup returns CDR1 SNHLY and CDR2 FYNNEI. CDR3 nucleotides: TGTGCCAGCAGAGCGACAGGGTTGGGCTACGAGCAGTACTTC. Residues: CASRATGLGYEQYF.

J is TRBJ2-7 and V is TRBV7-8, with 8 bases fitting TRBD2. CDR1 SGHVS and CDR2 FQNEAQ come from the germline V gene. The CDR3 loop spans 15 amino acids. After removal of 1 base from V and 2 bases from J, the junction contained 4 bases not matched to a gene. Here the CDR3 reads CASSLVGRGAYEQYF. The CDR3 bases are TGTGCCAGCAGCTTAGTCGGGAGGGGAGCCTACGAGCAGTACTTC.